This entry lists 20 T cell receptor beta chains sequenced from one sample in a study of response to subunit inactivated influenza vaccine. TCRdb itself ran the RT-PCR reads through MiXCR, one entry per CDR3 protein. Of about 500,000 distinct CDR3 sequences in the sample, approximately 15% were seen once. The sequences come from CD4+ T cells sorted from PBMCs, collected about 24 months after vaccination. All receptors come from a man in his fifties or sixties who received an inactivated influenza vaccine.

The chain uses TRBV20-1 and TRBJ2-5; 9 bases fit TRBD1. CDR3 length: 16 amino acids. With 2 bases clipped from V and 5 bases from J, the junction kept 12 bases outside the gene matches. Germline CDR1 reads DFQATT; CDR2 reads SNEGSKA (reference sequence). The DNA of the CDR3 is TGCAGTGCTAGATCCGCCGGGACAGGGTCTCTGGAGACCCAGTACTTC. This gives the protein CSARSAGTGSLETQYF.

The chain links TRBV20-1 to TRBJ2-3, with TRBD2 identical over 11 bases. Trimming took 3 bases from V and 4 from J; bases not matched to a gene: 6. The CDR3 contains 15 residues. Germline V gene data show CDR1 as DFQATT and CDR2 as SNEGSKA (reference sequence). CDR3 DNA: TGCAGTGCTAGCCGTAGCGGGGGGGCCCCAGATACGCAGTATTTT. This sequence encodes CSASRSGGAPDTQYF.

This clonotype was seen only a few times. The chain recombines TRBV30 with TRBJ2-1, with D possibly being TRBD2 (5 bases). CDR1 is GTSNPN, CDR2 SVGIG, per germline (reference sequence). The V end was cut by 2 bases, the J end by 5 bases, with 10 bases between. The CDR3 sequence is 13 residues long. The CDR3 coding sequence is TGTGCCTGGAGTTCGGGGATTAACAATGAGCAGTTCTTC. This sequence encodes CAWSSGINNEQFF.

This clonotype was seen a few times. This chain uses TRBV5-1 with TRBJ2-2, with D perhaps TRBD2 (6 bases). The germline V gene has CDR1 SGHRS and CDR2 YFSETQ. V lost 5 bases to trimming and J lost 7 bases, with 15 bases between them. The CDR3 runs to 14 residues. The chain's CDR3 is CASSKPGLFGELFF. DNA for the CDR3: TGCGCCAGCAGTAAACCGGGACTTTTCGGGGAGCTGTTTTTT.

This clonotype was counted only a few times. The chain has TRBV20-1 and TRBJ1-5; D may be TRBD1 (5 bases). V lost 5 bases to trimming and J lost 0 bases, with 20 bases between them. This CDR3 is 17 amino acids long. CDR1 and CDR2 from the germline V gene are DFQATT and SNEGSKA (reference sequence). This chain's CDR3 is CSAPTSTVSYSNQPQHF. Written as DNA, the CDR3 is TGCAGTGCTCCGACTTCGACAGTGTCCTATAGCAATCAGCCCCAGCATTTT.

The chain employs TRBV6-1 and TRBJ1-1, with D hard to call. The germline V gene has CDR1 MNHNS and CDR2 SASEGT. Trimming removed 0 bases from V and 2 bases from J, with 4 bases in between. The CDR3 consists of 13 residues. The CDR3 here is CASSEAENTEAFF. CDR3 DNA sequence: TGTGCCAGCAGTGAAGCAGAAAACACTGAAGCTTTCTTT.

This clonotype appeared a few times. The chain has TRBV4-1 and TRBJ1-6; no reliable D call. The CDR3 runs 16 residues. The V and J ends lost 0 bases and 9 bases respectively, with 15 bases between them. The germline V gene encodes CDR1 MGHRA and CDR2 YSYEKL. CDR3 sequence: CASSQDLGPAGSPLHF. The CDR3 nucleotides read TGCGCCAGCAGCCAAGATCTGGGTCCTGCTGGTTCACCCCTCCACTTT.

In the case of this clonotype: Given the absence of the conserved phenylalanine or tryptophan at the CDR3 end, a read error is likely. It is unclear where the CDR3 begins or ends on the DNA, so no DNA is shown, and the CDR3 is as TCRdb lists it. V is TRBV7-9 and J is TRBJ2-1. The germline CDR1 and CDR2 sequences are SEHNR and FQNEAQ (reference sequence). Both ends counted, the CDR3 spans 12 residues. The CDR3 here is CASSLVASSLSV.

The chain employs TRBV7-2 and TRBJ2-5; 7 nucleotides align to TRBD1. The V segment lost 5 bases and the J segment 3 bases; nucleotides outside the gene matches: 6. In germline, CDR1 is SGHTA, CDR2 FQGNSA. The length of the CDR3 is 14 residues. CDR3 amino acids: CASSTTDRKETQYF. CDR3 coding DNA: TGTGCCAGCAGCACCACGGACAGGAAAGAGACCCAGTACTTC.

The V call is TRBV19, the J call TRBJ2-2, with 10 positions matching TRBD1. Germline-derived CDR1 and CDR2 are LNHDA and SQIVND (reference sequence). The CDR3 loop spans 15 amino acids. V was pared by 6 bases and J by 5 bases, with 6 bases of the junction left unmatched. The CDR3 region is CASRMGQGSTGELFF. The CDR3 nucleotides read TGTGCCAGTAGAATGGGACAGGGGAGTACCGGGGAGCTGTTTTTT.

This clonotype was counted a few times. This chain uses TRBV20-1 with TRBJ2-3; 7 bases map to TRBD2. This CDR3 spans 15 amino acids. Trimming took 3 bases from V and 1 from J; bases not matched to a gene: 7. Germline values: CDR1 DFQATT, CDR2 SNEGSKA (reference sequence). CDR3: CSARVSSGRTDTQYF. The CDR3 DNA reads TGCAGTGCTAGGGTGTCTAGCGGTCGCACAGATACGCAGTATTTT.

This clonotype has only a few counts. The gene calls are TRBV19 and TRBJ1-5; the D gene is possibly TRBD1 (5 bases). V dropped 7 bases and J dropped 3 bases, with 10 bases sitting between them. Germline V gives CDR1 LNHDA, CDR2 SQIVND (reference sequence). The CDR3 covers 13 residues. CDR3 DNA: TGTGCCAGTAAGGGACTGTACAATCAGCCCCAGCATTTT. Protein sequence: CASKGLYNQPQHF.

This rearrangement joins TRBV4-3 to TRBJ1-6, with a tentative D call TRBD1 (5 bases). CDR3 length: 15 amino acids. The V and J ends lost 1 base and 8 bases respectively, with 12 bases between them. Germline V gene lookup returns CDR1 LGHNA and CDR2 YSLEER. CDR3: CASSQGDSPYSPLHF. CDR3 coding DNA: TGCGCCAGCAGCCAAGGAGACAGCCCATATTCACCCCTCCACTTT.

This clonotype has a handful of counts. J is TRBJ2-4 and V is TRBV9; no clear D. This CDR3 has 15 amino acids. The ends were cut back, 3 bases at V and 0 bases at J, with 10 bases in the middle. Germline assignment: CDR1 SGDLS and CDR2 YYNGEE. This chain's CDR3 is CASSAPGVAKNIQYF. As DNA, the CDR3 is TGTGCCAGCAGCGCCCCTGGGGTAGCCAAAAACATTCAGTACTTC.

A few counts support this clonotype. The chain is built from TRBV5-1 and TRBJ2-7; a possible D gene is TRBD2 (6 bases). Trimming removed 4 bases from V and 0 bases from J, with 14 bases in between. The CDR3 sequence is 15 residues long. The germline gives CDR1 SGHRS, CDR2 YFSETQ. The CDR3 DNA reads TGCGCCAGCAGCCGAGGGGTCGGGAGCTCCTACGAGCAGTACTTC. It encodes CASSRGVGSSYEQYF.

This clonotype was picked up a small number of times. V is TRBV2 and J is TRBJ2-5, with a weak D call TRBD1 (5 bases). The CDR3 totals 15 residues. Trimming pared 2 bases from V and 5 bases from J, leaving 15 bases between. Germline V gives CDR1 SNHLY, CDR2 FYNNEI. CDR3 bases: TGTGCCAGCAGTGAATCCCCAGGGATGGGGGAGACCCAGTACTTC. Translated: CASSESPGMGETQYF.

The genes are TRBV3-1 and TRBJ2-5; perhaps TRBD1 as D (7 bases). This CDR3 region has 15 residues. Germline V gene sequence: CDR1 LGHDT, CDR2 YNNKEL (reference sequence). Deletions cut 1 base from V and 4 bases from J, with 13 bases between. The CDR3 protein is CASSQAWQGGETQYF. The CDR3 DNA sequence: TGTGCCAGCAGCCAAGCGTGGCAGGGGGGAGAGACCCAGTACTTC.

This clonotype was counted at least ten times. The chain is built from TRBV9 and TRBJ1-1; a possible D gene is TRBD1 (5 bases). V lost 0 bases and J 3 bases, leaving 9 bases between the germline ends. This CDR3 contains 14 residues. Per the germline V gene, CDR1 is SGDLS and CDR2 is YYNGEE. The CDR3 reads CASSVVGRDTEAFF. The DNA for the CDR3 is TGTGCCAGCAGCGTAGTCGGCAGGGACACTGAAGCTTTCTTT.

The chain employs TRBV2 and TRBJ2-1, with a possible D match to TRBD2 (6 bases). Germline assignment: CDR1 SNHLY and CDR2 FYNNEI. The CDR3 loop spans 15 amino acids. The V end lost 7 bases, the J end lost 10 bases, and 23 bases lay between the germline ends. This CDR3 is CASNLMVIRGSEQFF. Written as DNA, the CDR3 is TGTGCCAGCAATCTTATGGTTATTCGGGGGTCCGAGCAGTTCTTC.

The table lists this clonotype with a few counts. The chain recombines TRBV4-3 with TRBJ2-2; D gene uncertain. Trimming removed 0 bases at V and 6 bases at J, with 8 bases between. The CDR3 has 14 residues. Germline CDR1 reads LGHNA; CDR2 reads YSLEER. The CDR3 bases are TGCGCCAGCAGCCAAGATCAAGGGTCCGGGGAGCTGTTTTTT. As protein: CASSQDQGSGELFF.